This TCR beta chain was sequenced in a study of T cell changes during pregnancy in multiple sclerosis. The V segment lost 0 bases and the J segment 4 bases; nucleotides outside the gene matches: 7. CDR3 length equals 15 residues. The germline V gene encodes CDR1 GTSNPN and CDR2 SVGIG (reference sequence). Produced via immunoSEQ multiplex PCR; TCRdb's table is partial and in-frame only. The table records 40,000 to 45,000 clones, 85% to 95% of them present only once. Sequencing used CD4+ T cells from peripheral blood mononuclear cells, obtained in the third trimester of pregnancy. J is TRBJ1-2 and V is TRBV30; TRBD1 matches at 8 bases. The clonotype originates from a female donor with multiple sclerosis, enrolled in a pregnancy study. The CDR3 reads CAWSVRSGGLYGYTF. In nucleotides, the CDR3 is TGTGCCTGGAGTGTACGTTCAGGGGGCCTCTATGGCTACACCTTC.